This entry is about one T cell receptor beta chain. This sample is part of a study of shared clonotypes between healthy human individuals. Germline loops: CDR1 MGHRA, CDR2 YSYEKL. The CDR3 has 16 residues. V was clipped by 2 bases and J by 2 bases, with 14 bases between them. Produced via immunoSEQ multiplex PCR; TCRdb's table is partial and in-frame only. This table has some 2,400,000 clones, around 95% appearing once. The chain links TRBV4-1 to TRBJ2-3; D remains unclear. Sequencing was performed on naive CD4+ T cells sorted from blood. The subset here: CD45RA+ positively selected. The sequence came from a young man in good health. In nucleotides, the CDR3 is TGCGCCAGCAGCCAACCTCTACGGCGAGACACAGATACGCAGTATTTT. As protein: CASSQPLRRDTDTQYF.